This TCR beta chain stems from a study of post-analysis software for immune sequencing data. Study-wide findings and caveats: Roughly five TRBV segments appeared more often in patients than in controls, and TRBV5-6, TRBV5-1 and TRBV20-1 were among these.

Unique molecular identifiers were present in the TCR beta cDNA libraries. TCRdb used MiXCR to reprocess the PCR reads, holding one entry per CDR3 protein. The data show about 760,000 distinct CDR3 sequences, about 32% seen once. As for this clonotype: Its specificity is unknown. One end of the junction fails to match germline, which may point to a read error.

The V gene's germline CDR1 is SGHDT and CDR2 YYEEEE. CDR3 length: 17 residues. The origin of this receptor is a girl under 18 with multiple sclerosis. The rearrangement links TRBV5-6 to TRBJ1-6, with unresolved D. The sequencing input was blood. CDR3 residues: CASSSYGSAWYNSPPHF. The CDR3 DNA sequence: TGTGCCAGCAGCTCCTACGGTTCAGCTTGGTATAATTCACCCCCCCACTTT.